This TCR beta chain was found in a study of shared clonotypes between healthy human individuals. Some clones are missing from TCRdb's copy, which holds only in-frame ones; the method was immunoSEQ multiplex PCR. Of approximately 740,000 clones listed, roughly 92% are singletons. Terminally differentiated effector memory CD45RA+ cells were left out of the naive CD8 fraction, which was CD45RO-negative and positively selected for CCR7. Germline V gene data show CDR1 as LGHNA and CDR2 as YSLEER. Trimming removed 1 base from V and 5 bases from J; junction bases left unmatched: 16. The CDR3 runs to 19 residues.

The material sequenced was naive CD8+ T cells sorted from blood. The genes are TRBV4-3 and TRBJ2-2; 7 bases fit TRBD2. The clonotype was recovered from a man aged 30 to 39 in good health. The chain's CDR3 is CASSQGPRLASGLTGELFF. In DNA form, the CDR3 reads TGCGCCAGCAGCCAAGGACCCAGACTAGCCTCGGGGTTGACCGGGGAGCTGTTTTTT.